This T cell receptor beta chain was documented in a study of cytotoxic CD8 clonotypes in ibrutinib-treated CLL. In the study overall: Approximately 25 partial and 2 complete responses; at median 68 months, roughly 14 remitted, about 12 progressed. Study results and limitations: Public clonotypes (which were uncommon) either contracted or remained stable on treatment.

The CDR3 contains 14 residues. V dropped 6 bases and J dropped 0 bases, with 9 bases sitting between them. Germline V CDR1 and CDR2: SGDLS, YYNGEE. Deep sequencing aimed at 1 in 200,000 to 1 in 1 million T cells' resolution. Sequenced by immunoSEQ multiplex PCR; TCRdb stores in-frame clones only, minus some. The sample lists under 30,000 clones; roughly 76% were seen once. To note about this clone: The target antigen is unknown.

The source of this sequence is a human donor with chronic lymphocytic leukemia. The sample in question was PBMCs, obtained after 36 months of ibrutinib treatment. V is TRBV9 and J is TRBJ2-2, with D uncertain. CDR3 sequence reads: CASTPLTNTGELFF. The CDR3 DNA reads as TGTGCCAGCACACCCCTTACGAACACCGGGGAGCTGTTTTTT.